The 26 T cell receptor beta chains below were found in one sample sequenced in a study of T cell repertoires in aging, cancer and after chemotherapy. TCR beta rearrangements were amplified from peripheral blood genomic DNA. Rearranged V-D-J TRB sequences were amplified with a mixed TRB-A/B primer pool. TCRdb recomputed calls from the multiplex PCR reads with MiXCR, one row per CDR3 protein. Of over 8,500 distinct CDR3 sequences in the sample, just under 30% are singletons; the top ten hold approximately 1.9%. Sequenced input: blood. These receptors came from a human donor in good health.

There are a few counts of this clonotype. The chain joins TRBV12-3 or TRBV12-4 to TRBJ2-7; D is possibly TRBD2 (6 bases). There are 15 residues in the CDR3. Trimming pared 4 bases from V and 3 bases from J, leaving 16 bases between. CDR3 coding DNA: TGTGCCAGCAGTTCTCCGGGACTCCCCGGCTACGAGCAGTACTTC. Protein product: CASSSPGLPGYEQYF.

The chain combines TRBV24-1 with TRBJ2-7, with D possibly called TRBD1 or TRBD2 (5 bases each). Trimming shortened V by 2 bases and J by 10 bases, and 14 bases separated the two germline ends. Per the germline V gene, CDR1 is KGHDR and CDR2 is SFDVKD. The CDR3 length is 13 residues. The CDR3 nucleotides read TGTGCCACCAGTGATTCGGGACGGACCGGACAGTACTTC. This codes for CATSDSGRTGQYF.

About this clonotype itself: This may stem from a read error, because a much larger clone lies one nucleotide away. This chain uses TRBV6-1 with TRBJ2-7; perhaps D is TRBD1 or TRBD2 (5 bases each). Germline values: CDR1 MNHNS, CDR2 SASEGT. V was clipped by 5 bases and J by 3 bases, with 17 bases between them. The length of the CDR3 is 15 residues. DNA of the CDR3: TGTGCCAGCAGTTCAGCACGGGCAGGGAGCTACGAGCAGTACTTC. Protein sequence: CASSSARAGSYEQYF.

This chain joins TRBV27 and TRBJ2-6, with 11 bases identical to TRBD1. The germline CDR1 and CDR2 sequences are MNHEY and SMNVEV (reference sequence). The CDR3 is 19 amino acids. The junction had 9 bases not matched to a gene; V was cut back by 5 bases and J by 0 bases. The CDR3 here is CASSTRSGQGGSGANVLTF. CDR3 in DNA: TGTGCCAGCAGTACTCGGTCGGGACAGGGGGGCTCTGGGGCCAACGTCCTGACTTTC.

V is TRBV7-3 and J is TRBJ2-1, with D possibly being TRBD1 (6 bases). Trimming shortened V by 2 bases and J by 10 bases, and 12 bases separated the two germline ends. This CDR3 is 13 amino acids long. CDR1 is SGHTA and CDR2 is FQGTGA in the germline V gene. The CDR3 DNA is TGTGCCAGCAGCTTACATAGGGGGAACGAGCAGTTCTTC. Its protein product is CASSLHRGNEQFF. The full variable domain, with the rest looked up from reference TRBV7-3 and TRBJ2-1, is GAGVSQTPSNKVTEKGKYVELRCDPISGHTALYWYRQSLGQGPEFLIYFQGTGAADDSGLPNDRFFAVRPEGSVSTLKIQRTERGDSAVYLCASSLHRGNEQFFGPGTRLTVL.

This clonotype was found a few times. V gene TRBV10-3 combines with J gene TRBJ2-7, with 14 positions matching TRBD2. Germline trimming cut 3 bases from V and 4 bases from J; bases unmatched to any gene: 11. This CDR3 has 18 amino acids. Germline CDR1 reads ENHRY; CDR2 reads SYGVKD. In nucleotides, the CDR3 is TGTGCCATCAGTGACCCGGGACTAGCGGGAGCCGGGACATACGAGCAGTACTTC. It translates to CAISDPGLAGAGTYEQYF.

CDR3 sequence (DNA): TGTGCCAGCAGCTCGGGACTAGCGGGAGAGACCCAGTACTTC. The encoded protein is CASSSGLAGETQYF. This chain links TRBV7-6 with TRBJ2-5; the match to TRBD2 covers 12 bases. Germline loops: CDR1 SGHVS, CDR2 FNYEAQ. The trim removed 4 bases at V and 4 bases at J, leaving 1 base unmatched. The CDR3 is made up of 14 amino acids.

This clonotype appeared a few times. The chain couples TRBV7-2 to TRBJ2-5; D not certain. Per the germline V gene, CDR1 is SGHTA and CDR2 is FQGNSA. The CDR3 totals 14 residues. V lost 3 bases, J lost 5 bases, and 13 bases lay in between. CDR3 region: CASSFNRLSETQYF. The CDR3 DNA follows: TGTGCCAGCAGCTTTAACCGGTTATCGGAGACCCAGTACTTC.

A word on this clonotype: An end of the junction does not agree with germline; a read error may underlie this. The chain couples TRBV5-6 to TRBJ2-2; D tentatively fits TRBD1 or TRBD2 (5 bases each). Germline assignment: CDR1 SGHDT and CDR2 YYEEEE. CDR3 length: 16 amino acids. The CDR3 nucleotides read TGCGCCAGAAGCCCGAGGGGAGACTCGAACACCGGGGAGCTGTTTTTT. This translates into CARSPRGDSNTGELFF.

This clonotype came up a few times. This chain's CDR3 is CSARVSVGTGGLTRYSNQPQHF. CDR3 nucleotides: TGCAGTGCTAGAGTGTCGGTTGGGACAGGAGGACTCACCCGGTATAGCAATCAGCCCCAGCATTTT. The V and J genes are TRBV20-1 and TRBJ1-5; 8 bases are shared with TRBD1. From germline, CDR1 is DFQATT and CDR2 SNEGSKA (reference sequence). This CDR3 has 22 amino acids. V was pared by 1 base and J by 0 bases, with 23 bases of the junction left unmatched.

This chain links TRBV11-2 with TRBJ1-3; no definite D call. This CDR3 is 14 amino acids long. Germline V CDR1 and CDR2: SGHAT, FQNNGV. V was cut by 5 bases and J by 4 bases, with 12 bases left in between. The CDR3 sequence: CASSPLAIGNTIYF. CDR3 coding DNA: TGTGCCAGCAGCCCCCTCGCGATCGGAAACACCATATATTTT.

The genes are TRBV5-6 and TRBJ2-2; D call uncertain. Trimming stripped 7 bases from V and 7 bases from J, with 14 bases between. The CDR3 covers 13 residues. Germline lookup yields CDR1 SGHDT and CDR2 YYEEEE. The CDR3 DNA is TGTGCCAGCTGTTTGTGGTCGGGCGGGGAGCTGTTTTTT. It codes for CASCLWSGGELFF.

The rearrangement links TRBV13 to TRBJ2-1, with 8 bases fitting TRBD2. Germline trimming cut 0 bases from V and 0 bases from J; bases unmatched to any gene: 7. This CDR3 region has 18 residues. Germline-derived CDR1 and CDR2 are PRHDT and FYEKMQ (reference sequence). The CDR3: CASSLGHRGTSSYNEQFF. The CDR3, as DNA: TGTGCCAGCAGCTTAGGCCATCGGGGGACTAGCTCCTACAATGAGCAGTTCTTC.

This clonotype has just a few counts. The chain is built from TRBV18 and TRBJ1-3; D uncertain. Trimming took off 7 bases at V and 0 bases at J, with 7 bases between the two ends. This CDR3 spans 13 amino acids. Germline V gene lookup returns CDR1 KGHSH and CDR2 LQKENI. This CDR3 is CASYHNSGNTIYF. CDR3 DNA sequence: TGTGCCAGCTATCATAACTCTGGAAACACCATATATTTT.

This clonotype appeared a few times. The chain is built from TRBV7-9 and TRBJ1-1; no clear D gene. Germline V gene sequence: CDR1 SEHNR, CDR2 FQNEAQ (reference sequence). This CDR3 is 14 amino acids long. Trimming left V 6 bases short and J 0 bases short, with 11 bases between. CDR3 amino acids: CASSPRVMNTEAFF. The DNA for the CDR3 is TGTGCCAGCAGTCCGCGTGTCATGAACACTGAAGCTTTCTTT.

The chain carries TRBV6-5 and TRBJ1-1; weak D call: TRBD1 (6 bases). The germline V gene encodes CDR1 MNHEY and CDR2 SVGAGI. There are 13 residues in the CDR3. Trimming stripped 7 bases from V and 11 bases from J, with 20 bases between. The chain's CDR3 is CASTHGVGQGAFF. The CDR3 bases are TGTGCCAGCACACACGGGGTAGGGCAGGGGGCTTTCTTT.

The chain is built from TRBV10-3 and TRBJ2-4, with D uncertain. The V gene lost 4 bases and the J gene lost 0 bases, with 16 bases spanning the gap. This CDR3 is 17 amino acids long. Germline CDR1 ENHRY, CDR2 SYGVKD. Here the CDR3 reads CAISGRNLGTAKNIQYF. DNA of the CDR3: TGTGCCATCAGTGGTCGGAACCTGGGAACAGCCAAAAACATTCAGTACTTC.

The sample holds a few counts of this clonotype. The rearrangement uses TRBV20-1 and TRBJ2-3; 14 bases agree with TRBD2. The V gene's germline CDR1 is DFQATT and CDR2 SNEGSKA (reference sequence). The CDR3 consists of 16 residues. With V trimmed by 0 bases and J by 6 bases, 5 bases remained unmatched. CDR3 loop: CSARDVWTSGRDTQYF. The CDR3 nucleotides read TGCAGTGCTAGAGATGTATGGACTAGCGGGAGGGATACGCAGTATTTT.

V usage is TRBV28 and J usage is TRBJ1-2; 10 nucleotides align to TRBD1. V was pared by 6 bases and J by 7 bases, with 5 bases of the junction left unmatched. Germline V lookup: CDR1 MDHEN, CDR2 SYDVKM. The CDR3 has 13 residues. The CDR3, as DNA: TGTGCCAGCAGGGGGACAGGGGCGCCTGGCTACACCTTC. This codes for CASRGTGAPGYTF.

The V gene is TRBV7-9, the J gene TRBJ2-3, with a tentative D call TRBD2 (5 bases). Trimming shortened V by 3 bases and J by 0 bases, and 7 bases separated the two germline ends. This CDR3 has 14 amino acids. The germline V gene encodes CDR1 SEHNR and CDR2 FQNEAQ (reference sequence). The CDR3 DNA reads as TGTGCCAGCAGCTTGGCGGGTAGCACAGATACGCAGTATTTT. Residues: CASSLAGSTDTQYF. Complete variable domain (other parts from reference TRBV7-9 and TRBJ2-3): DTGVSQNPRHKITKRGQNVTFRCDPISEHNRLYWYRQTLGQGPEFLTYFQNEAQLEKSRLLSDRFSAERPKGSFSTLEIQRTEQGDSAMYLCASSLAGSTDTQYFGPGTRLTVL.

The chain recombines TRBV6-1 with TRBJ2-2; a possible D gene is TRBD1 (6 bases). Trimming pared 0 bases from V and 1 base from J, leaving 9 bases between. Germline CDR1 is MNHNS and CDR2 is SASEGT. The CDR3 runs 16 residues. The CDR3 nucleotides read TGTGCCAGCAGTGAAGCGCCGGGACAGAACACCGGGGAGCTGTTTTTT. Residues: CASSEAPGQNTGELFF.

J is TRBJ1-5 and V is TRBV12-3 or TRBV12-4, with 10 bases matching TRBD1. The CDR3 length is 15 residues. Trimming took 4 bases from V and 6 from J; bases not matched to a gene: 6. CDR3 sequence: CASSSGQGRGQPQHF. For the CDR3, the DNA is TGTGCCAGCAGTTCGGGACAGGGGAGGGGTCAGCCCCAGCATTTT.

The chain recombines TRBV27 with TRBJ1-1; TRBD1 might be the D (5 bases). Deletions cut 11 bases from V and 0 bases from J, with 16 bases between. The CDR3 is made up of 14 amino acids. Germline V CDR1 and CDR2: MNHEY, SMNVEV (reference sequence). CDR3 bases: TGTGCCTCGGGGCCCAGGGAAATGAACACTGAAGCTTTCTTT. This sequence encodes CASGPREMNTEAFF.

V and J are TRBV28 and TRBJ2-7; D is unresolved. From germline, CDR1 is MDHEN and CDR2 SYDVKM. CDR3 size: 11 residues. Trimming shortened V by 2 bases and J by 7 bases, and 6 bases separated the two germline ends. CDR3 residues: CASSLIREQYF. The CDR3 nucleotides are TGTGCCAGCAGTTTAATCAGGGAGCAGTACTTC.

Comment on this clonotype: Just one base apart from a much larger clone, this may be a read error. The chain employs TRBV29-1 and TRBJ1-5, with TRBD2 as a possible D gene (6 bases). The J call could be wrong; TRBJ2-3 is a better fit for the DNA end. The CDR3 spans 13 residues. CDR1 and CDR2 from the germline V gene are SQVTM and ANQGSEA. CDR3 bases: TGCAGCGTGGAGGGTGGGGGTAATCAGCCCCAGTATTTT. This gives the protein CSVEGGGNQPQYF.

V gene TRBV6-2 or TRBV6-3 combines with J gene TRBJ2-7, with a weak D call TRBD1 (6 bases). V gave up 6 bases and J gave up 0 bases, with 12 bases separating them. The CDR3 consists of 14 residues. The V gene's germline CDR1 is MNHEY and CDR2 SVGEGT. CDR3 sequence (DNA): TGTGCCAGCAGGAGCAGGGGAGACTCCTACGAGCAGTACTTC. This encodes CASRSRGDSYEQYF.